This TCR beta chain was observed in a study of blood T cell repertoires in COVID-19. Study at large: Sample material is recorded as cDNA or gDNA derived from T cells, B-cell-depleted T cells, or PBMCs.

In the study's own analysis: Estimates of nucleated cell counts were drawn from the amplification of reference gene primers. Profiling relied on immunoSEQ multiplex PCR, and the TCRdb table lists in-frame clones only, not all of them. That table is the source of V, J and clone size, and D and trimming were worked out from the DNA. The profile shows about 210,000 clones, 75% to 85% of them singletons. The TCR originated in a man in his forties who had recovered from COVID-19. Source material: PBMCs or T cells enriched from blood (not recorded which).

In DNA, the CDR3 is TGTGCCAGCAGCTTAACAGGACTAGGCACAGATACGCAGTATTTT. This sequence encodes CASSLTGLGTDTQYF. The chain combines TRBV7-3 with TRBJ2-3, with 7 bases matching TRBD2. V was clipped by 0 bases and J by 1 base; unmatched bases: 1. This CDR3 is built from 15 residues. CDR1 is SGHTA, CDR2 FQGTGA, per germline.